The source of this T cell receptor (beta chain) is a study of cytomegalovirus exposure and HLA in healthy donors. As for the study in general: In terms of ancestry, the Caucasian-associated cluster contained around four fifths of the approximately 400 genotyped donors.

The V segment lost 5 bases and the J segment 3 bases; nucleotides outside the gene matches: 4. The CDR3 runs 14 residues. CDR1 is SGHTA, CDR2 FQGNSA, per germline. The PCR employed 60 Vbeta primers together with 13 Jbeta primers. Measured with immunoSEQ multiplex PCR; TCRdb has only the in-frame clones, and not every one. Of about 200,000 clones listed, about 72% are singletons. Study-level findings and limits: Some 16,000 TCR beta sequences were associated with HLA alleles at 0.05 false discovery rate in a later analysis. Donor immune exposure was known only as CMV serostatus. The authors enumerated some 160 TCR beta chains as linked to cytomegalovirus.

A word on this clone: No antigen is known for it.

Sequencing was carried out using PBMCs. The clonotype was recovered from a male donor in good health and CMV-seronegative. J is TRBJ2-7 and V is TRBV7-2, with TRBD1 identical over 10 bases. CDR3 sequence reads: CASSTDRGGYEQYF. In DNA form, the CDR3 reads TGTGCCAGCAGCACGGACAGGGGGGGCTACGAGCAGTACTTC.